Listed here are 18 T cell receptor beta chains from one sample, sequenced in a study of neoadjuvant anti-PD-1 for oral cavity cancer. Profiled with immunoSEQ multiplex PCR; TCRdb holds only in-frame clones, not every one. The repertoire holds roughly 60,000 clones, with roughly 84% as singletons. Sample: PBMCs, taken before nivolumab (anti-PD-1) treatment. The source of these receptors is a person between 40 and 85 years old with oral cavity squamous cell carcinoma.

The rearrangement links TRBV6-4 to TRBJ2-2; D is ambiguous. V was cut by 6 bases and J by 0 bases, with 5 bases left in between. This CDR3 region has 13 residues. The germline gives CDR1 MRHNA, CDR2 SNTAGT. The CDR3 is CASRQSNTGELFF. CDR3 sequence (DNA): TGTGCCAGCAGACAATCGAACACCGGGGAGCTGTTTTTT.

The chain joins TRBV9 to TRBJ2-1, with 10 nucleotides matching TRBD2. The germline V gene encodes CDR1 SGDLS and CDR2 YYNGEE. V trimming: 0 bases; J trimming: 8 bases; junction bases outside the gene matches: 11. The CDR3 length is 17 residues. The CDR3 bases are TGTGCCAGCAGCGTAGGACGCGAGCGGGGGGGCCTCTATGAGCAGTTCTTC. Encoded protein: CASSVGRERGGLYEQFF.

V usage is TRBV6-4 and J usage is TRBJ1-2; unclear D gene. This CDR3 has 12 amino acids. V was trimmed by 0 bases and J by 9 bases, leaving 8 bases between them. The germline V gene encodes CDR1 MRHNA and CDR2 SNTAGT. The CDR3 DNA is TGTGCCAGCAGTGACTCTCAGAGGAGCTACACCTTC. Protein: CASSDSQRSYTF.

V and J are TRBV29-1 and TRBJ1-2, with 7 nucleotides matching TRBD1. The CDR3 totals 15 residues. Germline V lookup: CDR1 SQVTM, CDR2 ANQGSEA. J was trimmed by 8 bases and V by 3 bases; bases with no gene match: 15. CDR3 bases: TGCAGCGTTGAGGACAGGTCTTCTTCTCCGGGGGGCTACACCTTC. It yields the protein CSVEDRSSSPGGYTF. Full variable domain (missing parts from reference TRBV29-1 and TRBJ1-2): SAVISQKPSRDICQRGTSLTIQCQVDSQVTMMFWYRQQPGQSLTLIATANQGSEATYESGFVIDKFPISRPNLTFSTLTVSNMSPEDSSIYLCSVEDRSSSPGGYTFGSGTRLTVV.

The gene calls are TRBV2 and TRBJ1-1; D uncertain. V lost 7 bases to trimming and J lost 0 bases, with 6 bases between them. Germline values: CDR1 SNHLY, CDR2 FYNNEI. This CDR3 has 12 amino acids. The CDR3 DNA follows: TGTGCCAGCACCAGGATGAACACTGAAGCTTTCTTT. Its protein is CASTRMNTEAFF.

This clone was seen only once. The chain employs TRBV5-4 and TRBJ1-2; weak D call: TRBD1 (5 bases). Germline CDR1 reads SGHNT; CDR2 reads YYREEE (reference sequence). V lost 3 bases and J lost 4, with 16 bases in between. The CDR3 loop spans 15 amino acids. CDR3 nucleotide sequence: TGTGCCAGCAGCTCCTTTGCAGGGCGGTCCTATGGCTACACCTTC. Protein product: CASSSFAGRSYGYTF. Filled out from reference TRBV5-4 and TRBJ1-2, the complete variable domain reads ETGVTQSPTHLIKTRGQQVTLRCSSQSGHNTVSWYQQALGQGPQFIFQYYREEENGRGNFPPRFSGLQFPNYSSELNVNALELDDSALYLCASSSFAGRSYGYTFGSGTRLTVV.

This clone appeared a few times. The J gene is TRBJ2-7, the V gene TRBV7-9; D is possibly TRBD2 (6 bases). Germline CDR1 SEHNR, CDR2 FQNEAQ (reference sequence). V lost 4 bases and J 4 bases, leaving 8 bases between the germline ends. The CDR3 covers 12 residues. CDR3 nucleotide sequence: TGTGCCAGCAGCTCGGGGGTTTACGAGCAGTACTTC. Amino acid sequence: CASSSGVYEQYF. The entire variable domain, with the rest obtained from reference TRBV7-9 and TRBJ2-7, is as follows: DTGVSQNPRHKITKRGQNVTFRCDPISEHNRLYWYRQTLGQGPEFLTYFQNEAQLEKSRLLSDRFSAERPKGSFSTLEIQRTEQGDSAMYLCASSSGVYEQYFGPGTRLTVT.

As DNA, the CDR3 is TGTGCCAGCAGTTACGGGACTAGCGGCACAGATACGCAGTATTTT. The encoded protein is CASSYGTSGTDTQYF. The gene calls are TRBV6-6 and TRBJ2-3; TRBD2 aligns across 10 bases. Germline V gene data show CDR1 as MNHNY and CDR2 as SVGAGI (reference sequence). Germline trimming cut 2 bases from V and 1 base from J; bases unmatched to any gene: 0. The CDR3 runs 15 residues.

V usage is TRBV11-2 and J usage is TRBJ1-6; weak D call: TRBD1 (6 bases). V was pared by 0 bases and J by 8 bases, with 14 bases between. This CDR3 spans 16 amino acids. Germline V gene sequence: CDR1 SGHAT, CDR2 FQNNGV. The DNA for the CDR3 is TGTGCCAGCAGCTTAGATCGGACAGCCATAGATTCACCCCTCCACTTT. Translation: CASSLDRTAIDSPLHF. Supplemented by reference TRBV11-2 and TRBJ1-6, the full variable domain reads EAGVAQSPRYKIIEKRQSVAFWCNPISGHATLYWYQQILGQGPKLLIQFQNNGVVDDSQLPKDRFSAERLKGVDSTLKIQPAKLEDSAVYLCASSLDRTAIDSPLHFGNGTRLTVT.

This CDR3 is CASSLIGTGDNSPLHF. The CDR3 region has the DNA TGTGCCAGCAGCTTGATCGGGACAGGGGATAATTCACCCCTCCACTTT. The rearrangement uses TRBV5-6 and TRBJ1-6; 10 bases line up with TRBD1. Trimming took 1 base from V and 5 from J; bases not matched to a gene: 3. This CDR3 is built from 16 residues. Germline V lookup: CDR1 SGHDT, CDR2 YYEEEE.

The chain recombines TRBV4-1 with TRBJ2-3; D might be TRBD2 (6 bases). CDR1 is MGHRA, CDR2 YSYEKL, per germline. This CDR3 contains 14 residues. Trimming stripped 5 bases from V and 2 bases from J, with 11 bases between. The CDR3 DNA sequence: TGCGCCAGCAGCATTCGGACTATCACAGATACGCAGTATTTT. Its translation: CASSIRTITDTQYF.

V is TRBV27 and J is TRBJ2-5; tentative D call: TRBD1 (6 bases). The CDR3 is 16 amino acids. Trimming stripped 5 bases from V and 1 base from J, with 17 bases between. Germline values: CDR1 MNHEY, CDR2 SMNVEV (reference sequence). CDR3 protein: CASSASWGLSQETQYF. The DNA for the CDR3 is TGTGCCAGCAGTGCCTCATGGGGGCTCAGCCAAGAGACCCAGTACTTC.

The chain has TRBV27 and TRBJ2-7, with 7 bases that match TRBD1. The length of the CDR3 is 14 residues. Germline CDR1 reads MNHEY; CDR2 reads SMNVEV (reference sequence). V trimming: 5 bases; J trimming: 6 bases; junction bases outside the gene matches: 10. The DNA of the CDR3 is TGTGCCAGCAGTCCGGACAGGTTAGGGCGCGAGCAGTACTTC. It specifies CASSPDRLGREQYF.

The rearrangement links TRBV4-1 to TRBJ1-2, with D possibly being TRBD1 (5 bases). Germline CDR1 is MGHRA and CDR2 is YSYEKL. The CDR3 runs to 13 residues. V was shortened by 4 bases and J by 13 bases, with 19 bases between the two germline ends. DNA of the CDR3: TGCGCCAGCAGCCTTGGAGGGACGGCTAAAAGCACCTTC. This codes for CASSLGGTAKSTF.

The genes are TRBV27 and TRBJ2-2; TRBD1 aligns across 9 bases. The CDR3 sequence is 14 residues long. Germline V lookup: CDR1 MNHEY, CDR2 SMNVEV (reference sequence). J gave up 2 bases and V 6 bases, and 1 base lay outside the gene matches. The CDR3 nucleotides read TGTGCCAGCAGGGGACAGGGAAACACCGGGGAGCTGTTTTTT. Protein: CASRGQGNTGELFF.

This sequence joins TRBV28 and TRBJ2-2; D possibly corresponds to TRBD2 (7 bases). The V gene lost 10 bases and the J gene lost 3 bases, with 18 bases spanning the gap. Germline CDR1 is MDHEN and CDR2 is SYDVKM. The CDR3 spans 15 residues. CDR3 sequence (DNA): TGTGCCACCCCCCGGGGGGCGACGGACACCGGGGAGCTGTTTTTT. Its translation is CATPRGATDTGELFF.

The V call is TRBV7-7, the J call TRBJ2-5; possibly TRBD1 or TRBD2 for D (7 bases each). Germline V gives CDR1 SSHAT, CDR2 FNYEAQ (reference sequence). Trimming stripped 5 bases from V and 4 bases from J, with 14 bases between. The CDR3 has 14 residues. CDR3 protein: CASSGRGGLETQYF. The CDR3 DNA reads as TGTGCCAGCAGCGGCAGGGGGGGGCTAGAGACCCAGTACTTC. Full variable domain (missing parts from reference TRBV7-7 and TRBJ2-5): GAGVSQSPRYKVTKRGQDVTLRCDPISSHATLYWYQQALGQGPEFLTYFNYEAQPDKSGLPSDRFSAERPEGSISTLTIQRTEQRDSAMYRCASSGRGGLETQYFGPGTRLLVL.

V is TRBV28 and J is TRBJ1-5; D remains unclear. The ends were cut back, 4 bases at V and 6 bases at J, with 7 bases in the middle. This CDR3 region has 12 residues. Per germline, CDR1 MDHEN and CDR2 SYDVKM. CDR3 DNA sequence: TGTGCCAGCAGTTCTTGGGGTCAGCCCCAGCATTTT. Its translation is CASSSWGQPQHF.